This entry describes one T cell receptor beta chain. Its antigen remains unidentified. A clone one base away is much larger, so this may be a read error. Axillary draining lymph nodes of breast cancer patients supplied the node samples. The data stem from a study of breast tumors, draining lymph nodes, adjacent tissues. Study-level results: The lymph node origin of tumor T cells was framed as consistent with a hypothesis, not demonstrated. Tumor repertoires ranked between lymph nodes and nontumor tissue in diversity, with V and J gene preferences.

TCRdb used MiXCR to reprocess the multiplex PCR reads, holding one entry per CDR3 protein. The sample includes some 100,000 distinct CDR3 sequences, 21% of them seen just once. The CDR3 length is 14 residues. Germline V gene sequence: CDR1 LNHDA, CDR2 SQIVND (reference sequence). Sequencing was performed on axillary lymph node tissue. The origin of this receptor is a female donor with breast cancer. Some clones in this sample may be carry-over from other donors' samples. This rearrangement joins TRBV19 to TRBJ2-1, with D uncertain. This CDR3 reads CASSVTRSCNEQFF. Written as DNA, the CDR3 is TGTGCCAGTAGTGTCACCCGCTCCTGCAATGAGCAGTTCTTC.